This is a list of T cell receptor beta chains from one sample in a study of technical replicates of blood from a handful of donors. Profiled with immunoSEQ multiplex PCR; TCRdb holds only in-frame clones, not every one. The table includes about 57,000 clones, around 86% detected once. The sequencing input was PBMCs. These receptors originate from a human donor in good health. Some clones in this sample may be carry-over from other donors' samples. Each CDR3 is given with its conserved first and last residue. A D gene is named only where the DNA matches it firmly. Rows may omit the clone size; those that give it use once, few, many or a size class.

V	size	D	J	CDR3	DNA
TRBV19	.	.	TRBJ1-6	CASRSSGASSPLHF	TGTGCCAGTAGATCGTCAGGGGCGTCTTCACCCCTCCACTTT
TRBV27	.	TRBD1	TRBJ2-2	CASTFPRAGGLNTGELFF	TGTGCCAGCACATTTCCTCGGGCAGGGGGCCTGAACACCGGGGAGCTGTTTTTT
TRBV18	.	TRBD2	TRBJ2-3	CASSPPSGGANTQYF	TGTGCCAGCTCACCACCGAGCGGGGGGGCGAATACGCAGTATTTT
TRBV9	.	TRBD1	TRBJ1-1	CASSVGTENTEAFF	TGTGCCAGCAGCGTCGGGACAGAGAACACTGAAGCTTTCTTT
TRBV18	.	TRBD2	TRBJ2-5	CASSGSGTSGIRGETQYF	TGTGCCAGCTCAGGAAGCGGGACTAGCGGGATTCGTGGGGAGACCCAGTACTTC
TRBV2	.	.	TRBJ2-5	CASSYGQGETQYF	TGTGCCAGCAGTTACGGGCAGGGGGAGACCCAGTACTTC
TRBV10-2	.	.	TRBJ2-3	CASILDLGAHTDTQYF	TGCGCCAGCATTTTAGATTTGGGGGCACACACAGATACGCAGTATTTT
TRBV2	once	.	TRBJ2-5	CASSELRETQYF	TGTGCCAGCAGTGAACTACGGGAGACCCAGTACTTC
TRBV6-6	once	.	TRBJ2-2	CASSPGPSNTGELFF	TGTGCCAGCAGTCCTGGGCCTTCAAACACCGGGGAGCTGTTTTTT
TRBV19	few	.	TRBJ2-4	CASTATGTKLAKNIQYF	TGTGCCAGTACCGCGACCGGGACAAAGTTAGCCAAAAACATTCAGTACTTC
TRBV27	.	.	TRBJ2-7	CASSFGQGHYEQYF	TGTGCCAGCAGTTTTGGCCAGGGGCATTACGAGCAGTACTTC
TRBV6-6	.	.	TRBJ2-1	CASSSPGEMGGEQFF	TGTGCCAGCAGTTCGCCGGGAGAAATGGGGGGTGAGCAGTTCTTC
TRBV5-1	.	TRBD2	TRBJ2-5	CASSTRGTSDRETQYF	TGCGCCAGCAGCACGCGGGGGACTAGCGATAGGGAGACCCAGTACTTC
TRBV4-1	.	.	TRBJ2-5	CASSQDLGQWETQYF	TGCGCCAGCAGCCAAGATCTAGGACAATGGGAGACCCAGTACTTC
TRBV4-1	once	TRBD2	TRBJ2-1	CASSSPGTSGAWGNYNEQFF	TGCGCCAGCAGCTCCCCCGGGACTAGTGGGGCCTGGGGTAATTACAATGAGCAGTTCTTC
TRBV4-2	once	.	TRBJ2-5	CASSHRGSGEETQYF	TGTGCCAGCAGCCACAGAGGTAGCGGCGAAGAGACCCAGTACTTC
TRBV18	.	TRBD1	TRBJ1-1	CASSPGDSRWTEAFF	TGTGCCAGCTCACCTGGGGACAGTCGGTGGACTGAAGCTTTCTTT
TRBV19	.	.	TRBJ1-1	CASSIGGGNTEAFF	TGTGCCAGTAGTATTGGGGGGGGAAACACTGAAGCTTTCTTT
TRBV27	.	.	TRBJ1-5	CASSFGALDQPQHF	TGTGCCAGCAGTTTTGGGGCGCTAGATCAGCCCCAGCATTTT
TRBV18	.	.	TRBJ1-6	CASSPSGEGSPLHF	TGTGCCAGCTCACCATCCGGGGAAGGATCACCCCTCCACTTT
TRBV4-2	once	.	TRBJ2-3	CASSQDVGGRGTDTQYF	TGTGCCAGCAGCCAAGATGTGGGGGGGCGGGGCACAGATACGCAGTATTTT
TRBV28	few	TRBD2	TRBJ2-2	CASSWTSGGTGELFF	TGTGCCAGCAGTTGGACTAGCGGGGGGACCGGGGAGCTGTTTTTT
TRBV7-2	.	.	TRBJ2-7	CASSRGQQSYEQYF	TGTGCCAGCAGCCGAGGACAGCAATCCTACGAGCAGTACTTC
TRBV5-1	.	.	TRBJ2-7	CASSPEGTSYEQYF	TGCGCCAGCAGCCCGGAGGGGACCTCCTACGAGCAGTACTTC
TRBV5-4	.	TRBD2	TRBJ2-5	CASSSGGGRETQYF	TGTGCCAGCAGTTCGGGGGGAGGGCGGGAGACCCAGTACTTC
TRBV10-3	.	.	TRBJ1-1	CAISDLSGGGTEAFF	TGTGCCATCAGTGATTTGAGTGGGGGAGGCACTGAAGCTTTCTTT
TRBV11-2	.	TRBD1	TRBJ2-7	CASGETTGGYEQYF	TGTGCCAGCGGGGAAACGACAGGGGGCTACGAGCAGTACTTC
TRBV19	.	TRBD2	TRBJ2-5	CASAPAGALGETQYF	TGTGCCAGTGCCCCGGCGGGAGCACTCGGAGAGACCCAGTACTTC
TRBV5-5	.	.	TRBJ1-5	CASSRGAYSNQPQHF	TGTGCCAGCAGCCGGGGAGCTTATAGCAATCAGCCCCAGCATTTT
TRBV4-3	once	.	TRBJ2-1	CASSQEVWSPQGGQFF	TGCGCCAGCAGCCAAGAGGTCTGGAGCCCTCAGGGTGGGCAGTTCTTC
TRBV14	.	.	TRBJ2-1	CASSQLGSGWNEQFF	TGTGCCAGCAGCCAACTGGGGTCGGGGTGGAATGAGCAGTTCTTC
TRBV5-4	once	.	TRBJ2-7	CASKQNNVVEQYF	TGTGCCAGCAAACAGAATAACGTTGTCGAGCAGTACTTC
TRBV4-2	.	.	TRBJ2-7	CASSQDQGSYEQYF	TGTGCCAGCAGCCAAGATCAAGGGAGTTACGAGCAGTACTTC
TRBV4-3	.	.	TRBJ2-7	CASSQDSLGGSYEQYF	TGCGCCAGCAGCCAAGACTCGTTGGGAGGCTCCTACGAGCAGTACTTC
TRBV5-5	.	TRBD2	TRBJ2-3	CASGLAGGPYTDTQYF	TGTGCCAGCGGACTAGCGGGGGGGCCTTACACAGATACGCAGTATTTT
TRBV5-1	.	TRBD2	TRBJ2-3	CASSSGLAGRDTQYF	TGCGCCAGCAGCTCCGGACTAGCGGGGCGGGATACGCAGTATTTT
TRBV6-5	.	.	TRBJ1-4	CASSRREFEKLFF	TGTGCCAGCAGTCGCAGGGAATTCGAAAAACTGTTTTTT
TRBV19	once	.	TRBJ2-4	CASIAPGLNIQYF	TGTGCCAGTATTGCGCCCGGACTAAACATTCAGTACTTC
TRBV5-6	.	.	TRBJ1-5	CASSLAGYSNQPQHF	TGTGCCAGCAGCTTGGCGGGTTATAGCAATCAGCCCCAGCATTTT
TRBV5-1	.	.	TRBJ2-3	CASSLGNSVTDTQYF	TGCGCCAGCAGCTTAGGGAATAGCGTCACAGATACGCAGTATTTT
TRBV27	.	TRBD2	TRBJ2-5	CASSPDSGRGTQYF	TGTGCCAGCAGTCCCGATAGCGGGAGAGGGACCCAGTACTTC